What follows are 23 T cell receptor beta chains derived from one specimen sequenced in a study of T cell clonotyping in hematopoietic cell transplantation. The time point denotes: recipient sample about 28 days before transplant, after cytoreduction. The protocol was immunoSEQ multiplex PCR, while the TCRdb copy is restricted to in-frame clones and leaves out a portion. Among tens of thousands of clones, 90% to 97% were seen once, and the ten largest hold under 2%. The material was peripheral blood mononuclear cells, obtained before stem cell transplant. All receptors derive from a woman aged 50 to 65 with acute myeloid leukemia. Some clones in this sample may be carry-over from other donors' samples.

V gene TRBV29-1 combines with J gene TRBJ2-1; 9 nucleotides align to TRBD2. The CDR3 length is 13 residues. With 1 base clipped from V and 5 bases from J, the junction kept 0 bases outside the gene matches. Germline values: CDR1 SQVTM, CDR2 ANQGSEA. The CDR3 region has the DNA TGCAGCGTTGAAGGGACTAGCGACAATGAGCAGTTCTTC. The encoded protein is CSVEGTSDNEQFF.

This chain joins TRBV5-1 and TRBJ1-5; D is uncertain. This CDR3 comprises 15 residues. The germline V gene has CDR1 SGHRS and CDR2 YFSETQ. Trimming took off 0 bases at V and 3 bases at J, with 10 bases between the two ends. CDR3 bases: TGCGCCAGCAGCTTGGAAGGGTCGCTCAATCAGCCCCAGCATTTT. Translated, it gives CASSLEGSLNQPQHF.

In DNA, the CDR3 is TGTGCCTGGAGTAACAGGGGGCATGAGCAGTTCTTC. Translated: CAWSNRGHEQFF. The chain carries TRBV30 and TRBJ2-1; 9 positions agree with TRBD1. The J segment lost 8 bases and the V segment lost 2 bases, leaving 1 base of the junction unmatched. There are 12 residues in the CDR3. Germline assignment: CDR1 GTSNPN and CDR2 SVGIG (reference sequence).

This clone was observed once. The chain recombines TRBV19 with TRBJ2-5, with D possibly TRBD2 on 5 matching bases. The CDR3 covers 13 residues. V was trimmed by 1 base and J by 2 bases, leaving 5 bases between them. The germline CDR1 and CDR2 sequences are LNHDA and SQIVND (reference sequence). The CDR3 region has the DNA TGTGCCAGTAGTATAGGGAGGCAAGAGACCCAGTACTTC. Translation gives CASSIGRQETQYF.

This chain's CDR3 is CASTVRRGFNSGANVLTF. The CDR3 DNA follows: TGTGCCAGTACCGTGCGGAGGGGATTCAACTCTGGGGCCAACGTCCTGACTTTC. The V call is TRBV19, the J call TRBJ2-6, with D possibly matching TRBD2 (6 bases). Trimming took 7 bases from V and 0 from J, leaving 19 bases between them. The CDR3 contains 18 residues. Germline lookup yields CDR1 LNHDA and CDR2 SQIVND (reference sequence).

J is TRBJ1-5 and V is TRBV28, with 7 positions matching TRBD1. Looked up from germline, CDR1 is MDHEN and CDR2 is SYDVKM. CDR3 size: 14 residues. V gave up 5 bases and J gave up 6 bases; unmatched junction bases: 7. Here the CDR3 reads CASSGTGDIQPQHF. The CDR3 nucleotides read TGTGCCAGCAGTGGTACAGGGGATATTCAGCCCCAGCATTTT.

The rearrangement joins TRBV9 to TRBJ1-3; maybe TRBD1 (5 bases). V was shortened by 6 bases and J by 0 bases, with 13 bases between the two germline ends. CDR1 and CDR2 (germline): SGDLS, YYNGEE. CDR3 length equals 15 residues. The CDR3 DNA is TGTGCCAGCACCGCTTACGGGACCTCTGGAAACACCATATATTTT. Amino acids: CASTAYGTSGNTIYF.

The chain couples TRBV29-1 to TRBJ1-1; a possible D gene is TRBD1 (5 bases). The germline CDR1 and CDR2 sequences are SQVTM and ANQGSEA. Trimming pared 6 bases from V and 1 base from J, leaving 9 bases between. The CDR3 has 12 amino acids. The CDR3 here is CSVGGTNTEAFF. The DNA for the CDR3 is TGCAGCGTCGGAGGGACGAACACTGAAGCTTTCTTT.

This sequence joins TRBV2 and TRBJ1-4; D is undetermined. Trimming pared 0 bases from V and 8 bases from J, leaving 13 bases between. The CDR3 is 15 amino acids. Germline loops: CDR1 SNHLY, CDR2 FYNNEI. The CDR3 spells CASSEASPIIEKLFF. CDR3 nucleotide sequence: TGTGCCAGCAGTGAAGCGTCGCCGATTATCGAAAAACTGTTTTTT.

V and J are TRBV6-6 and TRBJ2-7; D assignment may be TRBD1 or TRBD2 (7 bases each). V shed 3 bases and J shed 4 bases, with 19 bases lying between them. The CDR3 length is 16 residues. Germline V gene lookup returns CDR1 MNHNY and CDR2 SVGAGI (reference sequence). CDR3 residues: CASSYRPGGRGYEQYF. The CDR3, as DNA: TGTGCCAGCAGTTATCGACCGGGGGGCAGGGGGTACGAGCAGTACTTC.

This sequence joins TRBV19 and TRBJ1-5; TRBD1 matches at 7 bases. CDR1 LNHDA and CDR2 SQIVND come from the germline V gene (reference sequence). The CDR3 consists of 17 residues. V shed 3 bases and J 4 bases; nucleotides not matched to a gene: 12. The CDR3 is CASSIPDDRAGNQPQHF. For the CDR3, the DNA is TGTGCCAGTAGTATCCCCGACGACAGGGCCGGTAATCAGCCCCAGCATTTT.

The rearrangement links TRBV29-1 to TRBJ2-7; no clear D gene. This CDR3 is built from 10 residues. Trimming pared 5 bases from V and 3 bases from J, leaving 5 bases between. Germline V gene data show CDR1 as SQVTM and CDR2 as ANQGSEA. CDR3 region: CSVLGYEQYF. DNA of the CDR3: TGCAGCGTTTTGGGCTACGAGCAGTACTTC.

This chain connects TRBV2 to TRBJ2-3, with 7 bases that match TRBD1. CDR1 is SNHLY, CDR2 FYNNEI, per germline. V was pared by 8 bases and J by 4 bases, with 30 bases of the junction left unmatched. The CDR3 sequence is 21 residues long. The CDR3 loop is CASRAWDRKKHISAGADTQYF. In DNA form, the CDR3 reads TGTGCCAGCCGAGCTTGGGACAGAAAAAAGCATATAAGCGCAGGGGCAGATACGCAGTATTTT.

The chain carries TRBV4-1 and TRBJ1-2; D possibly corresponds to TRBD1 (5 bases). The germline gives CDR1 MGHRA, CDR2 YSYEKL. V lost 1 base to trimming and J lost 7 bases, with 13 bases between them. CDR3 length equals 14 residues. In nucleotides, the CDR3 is TGCGCCAGCAGCCAAGGTGCAGGGAGGGTTGGCTACACCTTC. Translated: CASSQGAGRVGYTF.

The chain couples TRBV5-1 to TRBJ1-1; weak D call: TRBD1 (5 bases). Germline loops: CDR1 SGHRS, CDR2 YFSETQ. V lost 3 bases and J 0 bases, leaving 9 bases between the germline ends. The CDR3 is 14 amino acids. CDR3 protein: CASSSDRMNTEAFF. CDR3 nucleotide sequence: TGCGCCAGCAGCTCAGACAGAATGAACACTGAAGCTTTCTTT.

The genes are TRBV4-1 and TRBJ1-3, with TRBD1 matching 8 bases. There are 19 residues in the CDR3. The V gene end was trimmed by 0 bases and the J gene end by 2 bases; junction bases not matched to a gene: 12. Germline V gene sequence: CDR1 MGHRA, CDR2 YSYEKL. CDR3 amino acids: CASSQEPRPGQGAGNTIYF. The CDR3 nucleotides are TGCGCCAGCAGCCAAGAGCCCCGTCCAGGACAGGGCGCTGGAAACACCATATATTTT.

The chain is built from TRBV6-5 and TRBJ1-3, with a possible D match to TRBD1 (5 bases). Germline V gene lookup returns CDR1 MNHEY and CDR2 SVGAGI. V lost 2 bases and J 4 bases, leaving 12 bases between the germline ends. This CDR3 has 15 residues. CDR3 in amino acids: CASSYDGRVGNTIYF. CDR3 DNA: TGTGCCAGCAGTTACGATGGCAGGGTGGGAAACACCATATATTTT.

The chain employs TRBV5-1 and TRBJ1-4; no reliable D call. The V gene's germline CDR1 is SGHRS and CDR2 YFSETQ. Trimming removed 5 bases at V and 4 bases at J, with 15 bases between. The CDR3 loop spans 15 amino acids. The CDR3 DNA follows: TGCGCCAGCAGAATCGGACGGCTCGTTAATGAAAAACTGTTTTTT. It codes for CASRIGRLVNEKLFF.

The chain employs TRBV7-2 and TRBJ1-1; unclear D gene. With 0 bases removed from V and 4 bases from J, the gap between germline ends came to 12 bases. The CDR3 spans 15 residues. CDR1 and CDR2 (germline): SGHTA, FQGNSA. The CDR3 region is CASSLAEVPATEAFF. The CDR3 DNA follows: TGTGCCAGCAGCTTAGCGGAAGTCCCGGCCACTGAAGCTTTCTTT.

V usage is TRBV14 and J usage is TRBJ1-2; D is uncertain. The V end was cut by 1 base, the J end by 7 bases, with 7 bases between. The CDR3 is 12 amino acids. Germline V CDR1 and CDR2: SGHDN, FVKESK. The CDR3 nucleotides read TGTGCCAGCAGCCAAGGCCGGTCTGGCTACACCTTC. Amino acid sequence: CASSQGRSGYTF.

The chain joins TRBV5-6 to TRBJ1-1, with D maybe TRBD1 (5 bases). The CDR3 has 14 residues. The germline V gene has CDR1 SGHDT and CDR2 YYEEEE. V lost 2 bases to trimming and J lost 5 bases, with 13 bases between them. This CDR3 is CASSFIGGKTEAFF. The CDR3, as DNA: TGTGCCAGCAGCTTTATTGGGGGAAAGACTGAAGCTTTCTTT. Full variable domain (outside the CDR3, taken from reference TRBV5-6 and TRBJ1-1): DAGVTQSPTHLIKTRGQQVTLRCSPKSGHDTVSWYQQALGQGPQFIFQYYEEEERQRGNFPDRFSGHQFPNYSSELNVNALLLGDSALYLCASSFIGGKTEAFFGQGTRLTVV.

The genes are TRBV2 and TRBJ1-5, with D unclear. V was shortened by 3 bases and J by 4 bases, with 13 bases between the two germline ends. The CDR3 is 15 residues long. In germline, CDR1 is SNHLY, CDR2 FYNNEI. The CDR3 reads CASSDSSPDNQPQHF. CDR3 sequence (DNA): TGTGCCAGCAGTGATTCCTCCCCGGATAATCAGCCCCAGCATTTT.

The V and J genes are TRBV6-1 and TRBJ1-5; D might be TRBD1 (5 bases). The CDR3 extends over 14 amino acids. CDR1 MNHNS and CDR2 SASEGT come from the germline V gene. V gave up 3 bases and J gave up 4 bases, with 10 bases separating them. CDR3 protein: CASSEGRTNQPQHF. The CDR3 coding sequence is TGTGCCAGCAGTGAGGGACGGACTAATCAGCCCCAGCATTTT.